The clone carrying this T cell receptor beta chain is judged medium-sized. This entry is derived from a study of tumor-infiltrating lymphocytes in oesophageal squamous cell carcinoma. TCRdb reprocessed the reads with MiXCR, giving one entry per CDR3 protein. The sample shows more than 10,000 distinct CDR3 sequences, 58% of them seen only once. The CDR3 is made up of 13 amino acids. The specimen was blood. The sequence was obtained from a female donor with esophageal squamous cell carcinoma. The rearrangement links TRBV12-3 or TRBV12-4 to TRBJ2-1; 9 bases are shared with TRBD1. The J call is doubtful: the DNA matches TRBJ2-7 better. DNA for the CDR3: TGTGCCAGCAGTGGACAGGGGAGCAATGAGCAGTACTTC. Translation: CASSGQGSNEQYF.